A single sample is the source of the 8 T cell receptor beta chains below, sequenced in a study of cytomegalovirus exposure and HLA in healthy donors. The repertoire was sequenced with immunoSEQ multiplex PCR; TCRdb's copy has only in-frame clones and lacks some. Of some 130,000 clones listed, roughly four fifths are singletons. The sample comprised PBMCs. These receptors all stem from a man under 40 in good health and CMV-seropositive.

In nucleotides, the CDR3 is TGTGCCAGCAGCCACGGGAGGCCGGGAGTAGAGACCCAGTACTTC. Protein: CASSHGRPGVETQYF. The V call is TRBV7-2, the J call TRBJ2-5; 7 bases line up with TRBD2. V lost 5 bases to trimming and J lost 4 bases; unmatched junction nucleotides: 10. The CDR3 runs 15 residues. The germline V gene has CDR1 SGHTA and CDR2 FQGNSA.

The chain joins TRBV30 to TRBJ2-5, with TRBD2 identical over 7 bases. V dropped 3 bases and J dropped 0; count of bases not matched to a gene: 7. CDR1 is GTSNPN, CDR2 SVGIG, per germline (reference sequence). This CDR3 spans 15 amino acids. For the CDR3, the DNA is TGTGCCTGGAGACCTACAGCGGGAAACCAAGAGACCCAGTACTTC. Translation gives CAWRPTAGNQETQYF.

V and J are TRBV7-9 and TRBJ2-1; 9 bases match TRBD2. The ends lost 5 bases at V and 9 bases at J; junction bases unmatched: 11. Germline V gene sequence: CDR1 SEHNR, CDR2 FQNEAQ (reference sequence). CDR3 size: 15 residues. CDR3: CASSPTSGIKGEQFF. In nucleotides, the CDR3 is TGTGCCAGCAGCCCGACTAGCGGCATTAAGGGTGAGCAGTTCTTC.

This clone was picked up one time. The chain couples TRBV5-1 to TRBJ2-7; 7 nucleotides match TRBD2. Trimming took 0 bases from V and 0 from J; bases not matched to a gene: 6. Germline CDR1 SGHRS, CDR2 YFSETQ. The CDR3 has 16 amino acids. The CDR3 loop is CASSLALASSSYEQYF. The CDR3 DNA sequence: TGCGCCAGCAGCTTGGCACTAGCGTCTAGCTCCTACGAGCAGTACTTC.

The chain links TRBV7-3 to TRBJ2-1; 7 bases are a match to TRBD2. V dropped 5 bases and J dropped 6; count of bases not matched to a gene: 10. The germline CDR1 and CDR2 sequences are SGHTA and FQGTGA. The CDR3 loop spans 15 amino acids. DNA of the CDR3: TGTGCCAGCAGCCCCGCCTCCGGGGGGACCAATGAGCAGTTCTTC. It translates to CASSPASGGTNEQFF.

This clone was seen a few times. The CDR3 DNA is TGTGCCAGCAGTCGGGGGAATCAGCCCCAGCATTTT. It codes for CASSRGNQPQHF. This chain links TRBV9 with TRBJ1-5; D perhaps matches TRBD1 (5 bases). The CDR3 has 12 residues. The V and J ends lost 5 bases and 4 bases respectively, with 7 bases between them. The germline gives CDR1 SGDLS, CDR2 YYNGEE.

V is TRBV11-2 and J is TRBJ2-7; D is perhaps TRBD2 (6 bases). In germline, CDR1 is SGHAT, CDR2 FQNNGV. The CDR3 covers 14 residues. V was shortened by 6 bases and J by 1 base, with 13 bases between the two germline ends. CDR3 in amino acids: CASRTGLLSYEQYF. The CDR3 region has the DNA TGTGCCAGCAGAACGGGACTCCTGTCCTACGAGCAGTACTTC.

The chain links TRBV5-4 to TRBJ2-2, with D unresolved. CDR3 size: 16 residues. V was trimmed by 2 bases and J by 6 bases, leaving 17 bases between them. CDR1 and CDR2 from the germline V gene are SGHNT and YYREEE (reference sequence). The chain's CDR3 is CASSLSHAASSGELFF. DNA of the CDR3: TGTGCCAGCAGCTTAAGCCACGCCGCGTCGTCCGGGGAGCTGTTTTTT.